The entry below gives a single T cell receptor (beta chain) sequence along with its context. This sample was included in a study of siplizumab effects on memory and regulatory T cells. With V trimmed by 6 bases and J by 2 bases, 10 bases remained unmatched. The CDR3 spans 15 residues. Germline V gene lookup returns CDR1 LNHNV and CDR2 YYDKDF (reference sequence). Here immunoSEQ multiplex PCR was the method, and the copy in TCRdb shows in-frame clones only, minus some. This sample yields some 110,000 clones, of which roughly 94% are seen a single time; roughly 1.5% belongs to the top ten. The sample consisted of non-Treg CD4+ T cells sorted from blood. The chain is built from TRBV15 and TRBJ2-7; TRBD2 matches at 7 bases. The receptor was isolated from a human donor in good health. The CDR3 protein is CATSSSGGGPYEQYF. CDR3 nucleotide sequence: TGTGCCACCAGTTCGAGTGGCGGGGGTCCCTACGAGCAGTACTTC.